A single sample gave rise to the 2 T cell receptor beta chains below, sequenced in a study of OX40 agonist ivuxolimab in advanced cancers. This table comes from immunoSEQ multiplex PCR, and its TCRdb copy is limited to in-frame clones, with some not included. Among 92,000 or so clones, approximately 80% were seen once, and the ten largest hold roughly 6%. The source was CD4+ or CD8+ T cells sorted from blood, collected in a trial of the OX40 agonist ivuxolimab. Receptors originate from an adult with an advanced solid tumor such as melanoma, head and neck, liver or kidney cancer.

This clone occurred a few times. The rearrangement uses TRBV6-1 and TRBJ1-1; D gene uncertain. The germline CDR1 and CDR2 sequences are MNHNS and SASEGT. V was trimmed by 7 bases and J by 4 bases, leaving 10 bases between them. This CDR3 is 12 amino acids long. In nucleotides, the CDR3 is TGTGCCAGCAAATGGACGGGCACTGAAGCTTTCTTT. This encodes CASKWTGTEAFF.

This chain links TRBV4-3 with TRBJ2-3; 10 bases are a match to TRBD2. Germline values: CDR1 LGHNA, CDR2 YSLEER. The CDR3 runs 14 residues. After removal of 4 bases from V and 4 bases from J, the junction contained 2 bases not matched to a gene. Here the CDR3 reads CASSPLAGADTQYF. The CDR3 nucleotides are TGCGCCAGCAGCCCCCTAGCGGGGGCAGATACGCAGTATTTT.